This TCR beta chain was recovered during a study of OX40 agonist ivuxolimab in advanced cancers. The study, taken as a whole, reports: At 0.1 to 3.0 mg/kg, CD4+ and CD8+ blood T cells expanded clonally by week 6. On average, CD8+ T cells had more expanded clones than CD4+.

This CDR3 has 14 amino acids. Per germline, CDR1 MDHEN and CDR2 SYDVKM. Trimming pared 3 bases from V and 8 bases from J, leaving 11 bases between. The method was immunoSEQ multiplex PCR; TCRdb's version includes in-frame clones alone and lacks a portion of them. In the table there are 20,000 to 25,000 clones, around 77% of which are singletons. It was autoimmune disease history or systemic immunosuppression that excluded patients. This clone was detected once. The antigen remains undetermined. This material consisted of CD4+ or CD8+ T cells sorted from blood, taken in a trial of the OX40 agonist ivuxolimab. V gene TRBV28 combines with J gene TRBJ1-6, with a weak D call TRBD1 (5 bases). This TCR came from an adult with an advanced solid tumor such as melanoma, head and neck, liver or kidney cancer. CDR3 in amino acids: CASSLYRGHSPLHF. Written as DNA, the CDR3 is TGTGCCAGCAGTTTGTATCGGGGACATTCACCCCTCCACTTT.